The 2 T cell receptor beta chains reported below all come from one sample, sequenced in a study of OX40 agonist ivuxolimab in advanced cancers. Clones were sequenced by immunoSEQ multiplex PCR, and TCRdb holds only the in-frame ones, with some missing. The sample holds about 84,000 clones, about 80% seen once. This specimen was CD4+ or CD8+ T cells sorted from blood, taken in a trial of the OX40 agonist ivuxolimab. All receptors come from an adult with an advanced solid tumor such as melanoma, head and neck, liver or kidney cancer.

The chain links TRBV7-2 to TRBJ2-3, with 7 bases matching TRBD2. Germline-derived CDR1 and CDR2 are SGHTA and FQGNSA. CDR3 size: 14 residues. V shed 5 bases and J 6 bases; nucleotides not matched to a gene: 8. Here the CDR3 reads CASSPTSRGDTQYF. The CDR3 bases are TGTGCCAGCAGCCCGACTAGCCGCGGGGATACGCAGTATTTT.

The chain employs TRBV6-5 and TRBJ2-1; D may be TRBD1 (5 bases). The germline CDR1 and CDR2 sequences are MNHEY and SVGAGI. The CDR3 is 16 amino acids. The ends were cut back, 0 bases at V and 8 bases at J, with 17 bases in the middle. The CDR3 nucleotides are TGTGCCAGCAGTTACTCTCAAAGTGCAGGGTGGGATGAGCAGTTCTTC. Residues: CASSYSQSAGWDEQFF.